The source of this T cell receptor beta chain is a study of CD8+ T cells in alopecia areata. Trimming removed 0 bases at V and 7 bases at J, with 16 bases between. The CDR3 is 15 residues long. Germline CDR1 is PRHDT and CDR2 is FYEKMQ (reference sequence). Extraction and reverse transcription of RNA yielded cDNA as the sequencing template. Produced via immunoSEQ multiplex PCR; TCRdb's table is partial and in-frame only. The sample has about 69,000 clones, 55% to 75% seen once. Study results and caveats: The study found higher clonality in lesional than normal scalp, especially in alopecia totalis/universalis. Scalp repertoires also include resident alphabeta T cells from normal skin.

Notes on this clone: The antigen remains unidentified.

This sequence originates from a human donor with alopecia areata. The material sequenced was CD8+ T cells sorted from blood, taken at week 0. The chain uses TRBV13 and TRBJ2-7; D perhaps matches TRBD2 (6 bases). The CDR3 protein is CASSLGGLTLEEQYF. DNA for the CDR3: TGTGCCAGCAGCTTAGGGGGACTCACCCTGGAAGAGCAGTACTTC.